The 15 T cell receptor beta chains listed next were all sequenced from one sample in a study of blood T cell repertoires in COVID-19. Profiling relied on immunoSEQ multiplex PCR, and the TCRdb table lists in-frame clones only, not all of them. The table lists around 160,000 clones, 80% to 90% of them singletons. Sequenced: peripheral blood. The receptors derive from a woman aged 55-69 years with COVID-19, enrolled during active disease.

This chain uses TRBV6-5 with TRBJ1-3, with D possibly matching TRBD1 (5 bases). The germline V gene encodes CDR1 MNHEY and CDR2 SVGAGI. Trimming pared 7 bases from V and 2 bases from J, leaving 15 bases between. The CDR3 extends over 15 amino acids. In DNA, the CDR3 is TGTGCCAGCACCCGGGGCGGGGACCCTGGAAACACCATATATTTT. This translates into CASTRGGDPGNTIYF.

CDR3 region: CASSPNGEGYSPYEQYF. The CDR3 DNA reads TGTGCCAGCAGCCCGAATGGCGAGGGATATTCGCCCTACGAGCAGTACTTC. V and J are TRBV14 and TRBJ2-7, with a weak D call TRBD2 (5 bases). Germline V gene sequence: CDR1 SGHDN, CDR2 FVKESK. CDR3 length: 17 amino acids. V dropped 4 bases and J dropped 2 bases, with 21 bases sitting between them.

This chain links TRBV4-3 with TRBJ2-7; 10 bases fit TRBD2. Germline trimming cut 1 base from V and 6 bases from J; bases unmatched to any gene: 12. The CDR3 spans 17 residues. Germline loops: CDR1 LGHNA, CDR2 YSLEER. The DNA of the CDR3 is TGCGCCAGCAGCCAAGCTCTAAGCGGGGGGGCCTCCCCCGAGCAGTACTTC. Translating gives CASSQALSGGASPEQYF.

CDR3 sequence reads: CASSFLAGSTDTQYF. CDR3 nucleotide sequence: TGTGCCAGCAGCTTCTTAGCGGGGTCCACAGATACGCAGTATTTT. The genes are TRBV7-2 and TRBJ2-3; 8 nucleotides match TRBD2. With V trimmed by 3 bases and J by 2 bases, 4 bases remained unmatched. The CDR3 length is 15 residues. Germline V lookup: CDR1 SGHTA, CDR2 FQGNSA.

Only one count was recorded for this clone. This chain uses TRBV10-3 with TRBJ1-2, with D tentatively TRBD1 (6 bases). This CDR3 comprises 19 residues. Trimming left V 1 base short and J 4 bases short, with 25 bases between. Germline lookup yields CDR1 ENHRY and CDR2 SYGVKD. CDR3 bases: TGTGCCATCAGTGAGTTAGTAATGCAGGGGATTAACCAGGGCTATGGCTACACCTTC. Translation: CAISELVMQGINQGYGYTF.

V and J are TRBV4-1 and TRBJ2-1; D remains unclear. Germline-derived CDR1 and CDR2 are MGHRA and YSYEKL. The ends were cut back, 4 bases at V and 0 bases at J, with 10 bases in the middle. There are 15 residues in the CDR3. The CDR3 DNA reads as TGCGCCAGCAGCCTGTTGAGTAGCTCCTACAATGAGCAGTTCTTC. This sequence encodes CASSLLSSSYNEQFF.

The rearrangement links TRBV20-1 to TRBJ1-1, with 7 bases matching TRBD1. The length of the CDR3 is 13 residues. V shed 3 bases, J shed 9 bases, and the junction held 10 bases outside the gene matches. CDR1 is DFQATT and CDR2 is SNEGSKA in the germline V gene (reference sequence). The CDR3 protein is CSASKTGTTKAFF. Written as DNA, the CDR3 is TGCAGTGCTAGTAAGACAGGGACGACCAAAGCTTTCTTT.

The chain is built from TRBV4-1 and TRBJ1-2, with D maybe TRBD1 (5 bases). The V gene's germline CDR1 is MGHRA and CDR2 YSYEKL. Trimming cost V 1 base and J 7 bases, with 16 bases left between them. The CDR3 consists of 15 residues. CDR3 region: CASSQVGGWVSGYTF. As DNA, the CDR3 is TGCGCCAGCAGCCAAGTGGGGGGTTGGGTCTCTGGCTACACCTTC.

This chain joins TRBV3-1 (or the pseudogene TRBV3-2) and TRBJ1-1; 9 bases map to TRBD1. CDR3 length equals 16 residues. CDR1 and CDR2 (germline): LGHDT, YNNKEL (reference sequence). J gave up 4 bases and V 4 bases, and 10 bases lay outside the gene matches. CDR3 residues: CASSRSQGARGTEAFF. CDR3 coding DNA: TGTGCCAGCAGCCGCTCACAGGGGGCGCGGGGCACTGAAGCTTTCTTT.

This rearrangement joins TRBV4-3 to TRBJ2-7, with 7 bases fitting TRBD1. J lost 1 base, V lost 3 bases, and 6 bases had no gene match. The germline CDR1 and CDR2 sequences are LGHNA and YSLEER. This CDR3 has 15 amino acids. CDR3 sequence reads: CASSHDTTGSYEQYF. The CDR3 DNA reads TGCGCCAGCAGCCATGATACGACAGGGTCCTACGAGCAGTACTTC.

The V and J genes are TRBV7-9 and TRBJ1-6; D remains unclear. Germline-derived CDR1 and CDR2 are SEHNR and FQNEAQ (reference sequence). V gave up 5 bases and J gave up 7 bases, with 15 bases separating them. This CDR3 is 15 amino acids long. The CDR3 loop is CASSPESLRNSPLHF. As DNA, the CDR3 is TGTGCCAGCAGCCCCGAGAGCCTTCGGAATTCACCCCTCCACTTT.

The chain uses TRBV21-1 and TRBJ2-1; the table gives TRBD1 as D, unverified against the DNA. TRBV21-1 is shown as a pseudogene. The CDR3 is made up of 15 amino acids. CDR3 coding DNA: TGTGCCAGCAGCAAAAGACAGGGGTTCTACAATGAGCAGTTCTTC. Protein: CASSKRQGFYNEQFF.

Note on this clone: Distinct nucleotide sequences in the sample also encode this CDR3. The CDR3 reads CASSLGLAGVETQYF. Here the CDR3 DNA reads TGCGCCAGCAGCTTGGGTCTAGCGGGGGTAGAGACCCAGTACTTC. The chain couples TRBV5-1 to TRBJ2-5; 10 positions match TRBD2. Germline V gene data show CDR1 as SGHRS and CDR2 as YFSETQ. The CDR3 has 15 amino acids. V shed 0 bases and J 4 bases; nucleotides not matched to a gene: 3.

The CDR3 nucleotides read TGTGCCAGCAGCTTAGCGCGGGGGCCAGATACGCAGTATTTT. It codes for CASSLARGPDTQYF. V and J are TRBV7-2 and TRBJ2-3, with D perhaps TRBD2 (7 bases). CDR3 length equals 14 residues. The germline V gene encodes CDR1 SGHTA and CDR2 FQGNSA. V was shortened by 0 bases and J by 4 bases, with 8 bases between the two germline ends.

V and J are TRBV24-1 and TRBJ2-2; 11 bases match TRBD1. Germline V gene lookup returns CDR1 KGHDR and CDR2 SFDVKD. V lost 8 bases, J lost 5 bases, and 6 bases stayed unmatched. This CDR3 comprises 15 residues. CDR3 DNA sequence: TGTGCCACCACCGGGACAGGGGGGGTTACCGGGGAGCTGTTTTTT. This translates into CATTGTGGVTGELFF.